This T cell receptor (beta chain) was recorded in a study of T cell responses to AZD1222 COVID-19 vaccine. Study-wide results and caveats: Receipt of two AZD1222 doses was followed by a rise in Spike-specific TCR breadth and depth. Donors, mostly white British, included more females; clonal diversity was possibly underestimated.

As for this clone: As yet, its antigen is unknown.

Germline CDR1 and CDR2: SNHLY and FYNNEI. The length of the CDR3 is 13 residues. The V end lost 7 bases, the J end lost 7 bases, and 13 bases lay between the germline ends. The assay was immunoSEQ multiplex PCR, and TCRdb's table has in-frame clones only and misses some. The sample gives under 150,000 clones, about 91% of which show up once; 1.5% to 2% is in the top ten. The specimen was peripheral blood, collected 28 days after the second AZD1222 dose. The gene calls are TRBV2 and TRBJ1-4, with D tentatively TRBD1 (6 bases). The receptor was isolated from an adult who received the AZD1222 COVID-19 vaccine. The CDR3 DNA reads as TGTGCCAGCAACCGGGACATCGGTGAAAAACTGTTTTTT. This translates into CASNRDIGEKLFF.